What follows describes a single TCR beta chain. Original handling: By means of reference gene primer amplification, nucleated cell counts were estimated. The method was immunoSEQ multiplex PCR; TCRdb's version includes in-frame clones alone and lacks a portion of them. V, J and clone size reflect that table, while D and trimming were determined from the DNA. The sample comprises more than 100,000 clones, approximately 87% of which are singletons, and around 2.3% rests with the top ten. The data originate from a study of blood T cell repertoires in COVID-19. Overall study: PBMCs, B-cell-depleted T cells, or T cells were the source of the cDNA or gDNA that made up the material.

The CDR3 loop spans 12 amino acids. Germline CDR1 is SQVTM and CDR2 is ANQGSEA. V lost 5 bases to trimming and J lost 2 bases, with 9 bases between them. The V and J genes are TRBV29-1 and TRBJ1-2; D not certain. The sequence came from a man between 50 and 59 years old with active COVID-19. What was sequenced was peripheral blood. For the CDR3, the DNA is TGCAGCGTTCGGTTCGGGAACTATGGCTACACCTTC. It is translated as CSVRFGNYGYTF.